This TCR beta chain appears in the sequencing data of a study of control samples from healthy donors and cancer patients. This CDR3 has 13 residues. V shed 10 bases and J shed 1 base, with 11 bases lying between them. Generated by immunoSEQ multiplex PCR, the TCRdb table keeps only in-frame clones and is missing some. The repertoire holds fewer than 200,000 clones, with around 90% as singletons. The chain carries TRBV12-3 or TRBV12-4 and TRBJ1-3; perhaps TRBD1 as D (5 bases). The source material was blood. This sequence originates from a woman aged 45-65 years in good health. CDR3 residues: CAISGGSGNTIYF. CDR3 DNA sequence: TGTGCCATAAGCGGGGGTTCTGGAAACACCATATATTTT.